Presented here are 19 T cell receptor beta chains from one specimen sequenced in a study of cytomegalovirus exposure and HLA in healthy donors. This PCR relied on a set of 60 Vbeta primers and 13 Jbeta primers. Generated by immunoSEQ multiplex PCR, the TCRdb table keeps only in-frame clones and is missing some. The data show about 120,000 clones, roughly four fifths seen once. Sequencing input: PBMCs. The receptors here all came from a man aged 35 to 55 in good health and CMV-seronegative.

The chain employs TRBV7-9 and TRBJ1-4; 7 bases are a match to TRBD1. The CDR3 spans 14 residues. The germline V gene encodes CDR1 SEHNR and CDR2 FQNEAQ (reference sequence). The J segment lost 4 bases and the V segment lost 4 bases, leaving 3 bases of the junction unmatched. In DNA, the CDR3 is TGTGCCAGCAGCTCGGGACAGTATAATGAAAAACTGTTTTTT. This sequence encodes CASSSGQYNEKLFF.

In DNA, the CDR3 is TGTGCCAGCAGCTTGGCCTTGAGTACAGGGACCCCGAACACTGAAGCTTTCTTT. This translates into CASSLALSTGTPNTEAFF. The chain links TRBV5-6 to TRBJ1-1, with D perhaps TRBD1 (6 bases). CDR3 length: 18 amino acids. V was clipped by 0 bases and J by 1 base, with 19 bases between them. Germline CDR1 is SGHDT and CDR2 is YYEEEE.

The V call is TRBV5-4, the J call TRBJ1-4; 7 bases align to TRBD1. V lost 4 bases, J lost 4 bases, and 10 bases stayed unmatched. The CDR3 covers 16 residues. Per germline, CDR1 SGHNT and CDR2 YYREEE (reference sequence). This CDR3 reads CASSVDPTGSNEKLFF. CDR3 sequence (DNA): TGTGCCAGCAGCGTAGACCCGACAGGGAGTAATGAAAAACTGTTTTTT.

V is TRBV29-1 and J is TRBJ2-1, with 7 bases matching TRBD2. The germline V gene encodes CDR1 SQVTM and CDR2 ANQGSEA. V lost 8 bases, J lost 4 bases, and 11 bases stayed unmatched. CDR3 length equals 14 residues. The CDR3 DNA reads TGCAGCATACCAGCGGGGCGCCTATACAATGAGCAGTTCTTC. Protein sequence: CSIPAGRLYNEQFF.

The chain uses TRBV4-1 and TRBJ2-1, with 8 bases aligning to TRBD1. This CDR3 has 16 residues. Germline CDR1 reads MGHRA; CDR2 reads YSYEKL. Unmatched junction bases numbered 5, after V lost 2 bases and J lost 2 bases. This chain's CDR3 is CASSQRTGKTYNEQFF. The CDR3 DNA reads TGCGCCAGCAGCCAACGGACAGGGAAGACCTACAATGAGCAGTTCTTC.

This clone appeared a few times. V and J are TRBV9 and TRBJ2-2, with TRBD2 matching 12 bases. The CDR3 runs 18 residues. Germline V gene data show CDR1 as SGDLS and CDR2 as YYNGEE. The ends lost 2 bases at V and 6 bases at J; junction bases unmatched: 11. This CDR3 is CASSVASSGRAFAGELFF. For the CDR3, the DNA is TGTGCCAGCAGCGTTGCCTCTAGCGGGAGGGCCTTTGCCGGGGAGCTGTTTTTT.

There are a few counts of this clone. The chain links TRBV7-9 to TRBJ1-5; D is perhaps TRBD1 (6 bases). Germline loops: CDR1 SEHNR, CDR2 FQNEAQ (reference sequence). The CDR3 totals 15 residues. Trimming pared 4 bases from V and 6 bases from J, leaving 16 bases between. CDR3: CASSSHGQISQPQHF. The DNA for the CDR3 is TGTGCCAGCAGCTCCCACGGACAGATCAGTCAGCCCCAGCATTTT.

The chain uses TRBV15 and TRBJ2-2; TRBD2 matches 14 bases. Looked up from germline, CDR1 is LNHNV and CDR2 is YYDKDF (reference sequence). Trimming cost V 1 base and J 9 bases; bases outside gene matches: 4. This CDR3 spans 16 amino acids. DNA of the CDR3: TGTGCCACCAGCAGAGGGGGGACTAGCGGGAGACGGGAGCTGTTTTTT. Encoded protein: CATSRGGTSGRRELFF.

By sample share, this clone is medium-sized. The rearrangement links TRBV4-2 to TRBJ2-3, with TRBD1 matching over 7 bases. J was trimmed by 4 bases and V by 2 bases; bases with no gene match: 6. The CDR3 is 15 residues long. Germline V gene sequence: CDR1 LGHNA, CDR2 YNFKEQ. The CDR3 sequence is CASSQTEGAADTQYF. DNA for the CDR3: TGTGCCAGCAGCCAAACCGAGGGGGCGGCAGATACGCAGTATTTT.

The rearrangement links TRBV18 to TRBJ1-4; weak D call: TRBD1 (6 bases). Trimming stripped 0 bases from V and 3 bases from J, with 8 bases between. The length of the CDR3 is 15 residues. Germline-derived CDR1 and CDR2 are KGHSH and LQKENI. The CDR3 spells CASSPPGGSNEKLFF. The DNA of the CDR3 is TGTGCCAGCTCACCACCTGGGGGCTCTAATGAAAAACTGTTTTTT. Based on the CDR3 plus reference TRBV18 and TRBJ1-4, the full variable domain is NAGVMQNPRHLVRRRGQEARLRCSPMKGHSHVYWYRQLPEEGLKFMVYLQKENIIDESGMPKERFSAEFPKEGPSILRIQQVVRGDSAAYFCASSPPGGSNEKLFFGSGTQLSVL.

V and J are TRBV25-1 and TRBJ2-7; 13 bases are shared with TRBD2. The V and J ends lost 5 bases and 7 bases, in that order; junction bases with no gene match: 8. Looked up from germline, CDR1 is MGHDK and CDR2 is SYGVNS. This CDR3 comprises 15 residues. The CDR3 region is CASSYGLAGVGEQYF. The CDR3, as DNA: TGTGCCAGCAGTTACGGACTAGCGGGAGTGGGTGAGCAGTACTTC.

There are a few counts of this clone. This rearrangement joins TRBV19 to TRBJ2-2; D is perhaps TRBD2 (6 bases). The V end lost 7 bases, the J end lost 2 bases, and 11 bases lay between the germline ends. The CDR3 is 14 amino acids. Germline V gene data show CDR1 as LNHDA and CDR2 as SQIVND (reference sequence). CDR3 region: CASTAGTNTGELFF. DNA of the CDR3: TGTGCCAGTACCGCCGGGACTAACACCGGGGAGCTGTTTTTT.

Regarding this clone: One junction end disagrees with the germline gene, perhaps due to a read error. The chain carries TRBV7-7 and TRBJ2-5; 7 nucleotides match TRBD1. Germline V gene data show CDR1 as SSHAT and CDR2 as FNYEAQ (reference sequence). CDR3 size: 15 residues. Here the CDR3 reads CASSVREGAGETQYF. CDR3 DNA: TGTGCTAGCAGCGTCCGAGAGGGGGCAGGGGAGACCCAGTACTTC.

The chain recombines TRBV27 with TRBJ1-1, with D unresolved. V lost 5 bases to trimming and J lost 12 bases, with 13 bases between them. Per the germline V gene, CDR1 is MNHEY and CDR2 is SMNVEV (reference sequence). CDR3 length: 11 amino acids. CDR3 in DNA: TGTGCCAGCAGTCATATCGGGAGATCTTTCTTT. This sequence encodes CASSHIGRSFF.

The CDR3 is CASSSDRGRGYGYTF. CDR3 coding DNA: TGCGCCAGCAGCTCGGACAGGGGGCGAGGCTATGGCTACACCTTC. V is TRBV5-1 and J is TRBJ1-2, with 11 bases that match TRBD1. In germline, CDR1 is SGHRS, CDR2 YFSETQ. The CDR3 contains 15 residues. V was pared by 3 bases and J by 4 bases, with 5 bases of the junction left unmatched.

The chain uses TRBV28 and TRBJ1-6; TRBD1 matches 7 bases. Losses at the gene ends were 5 bases for V and 6 bases for J; bases not matched to a gene: 7. This CDR3 comprises 15 residues. Germline CDR1 is MDHEN and CDR2 is SYDVKM. The chain's CDR3 is CASSTTGLGNSPLHF. CDR3 coding DNA: TGTGCCAGCAGTACGACAGGGCTTGGTAATTCACCCCTCCACTTT.

The CDR3 is CASSVGQGETEAFF. Here the CDR3 DNA reads TGTGCCAGCAGCGTAGGACAGGGTGAAACTGAAGCTTTCTTT. The chain links TRBV9 to TRBJ1-1; TRBD1 matches 7 bases. Trimming cost V 0 bases and J 5 bases; bases outside gene matches: 4. The CDR3 spans 14 residues. From germline, CDR1 is SGDLS and CDR2 YYNGEE. The variable domain in full, with the rest retrieved from reference TRBV9 and TRBJ1-1, is DSGVTQTPKHLITATGQRVTLRCSPRSGDLSVYWYQQSLDQGLQFLIQYYNGEERAKGNILERFSAQQFPDLHSELNLSSLELGDSALYFCASSVGQGETEAFFGQGTRLTVV.

J is TRBJ2-7 and V is TRBV11-2, with 8 bases lining up with TRBD1. V lost 1 base to trimming and J lost 7 bases; unmatched junction nucleotides: 3. Per germline, CDR1 SGHAT and CDR2 FQNNGV. The CDR3 has 13 amino acids. The CDR3 DNA reads TGTGCCAGCAGCTTAGCCGACAGGGGAGAGCAGTACTTC. Residues: CASSLADRGEQYF.

The rearrangement joins TRBV5-4 to TRBJ1-5; D remains ambiguous. V was shortened by 0 bases and J by 2 bases, with 9 bases between the two germline ends. CDR3 length: 15 amino acids. CDR1 is SGHNT, CDR2 YYREEE, per germline (reference sequence). The CDR3 DNA reads TGTGCCAGCAGCTTGGCTGGTACGGGCAATCAGCCCCAGCATTTT. Translating it yields CASSLAGTGNQPQHF.